This T cell receptor beta chain was recovered during a study of neurological immune-mediated disorders. Study observations and caveats: None of the CDR3 amino acid sequences in expanded clones turned up in more than one subject, which points to private repertoires in all groups.

This CDR3 comprises 11 residues. Germline loops: CDR1 MNHNS, CDR2 SASEGT. The ends were cut back, 7 bases at V and 2 bases at J, with 5 bases in the middle. Sorted libraries came from approximately 1 million CD4+ or CD8+ T cells. At least ten counts were recorded for this clonotype. The antigen remains unidentified. The team produced cDNA through 5'RACE using 10-nucleotide random UMIs. TCRdb re-called the 5' RACE reads through MiXCR, storing one row per CDR3 protein. The sample lists roughly 52,000 distinct CDR3 sequences, about 5.6% occurring once. The origin of this receptor is a woman between 18 and 30 years old with multiple sclerosis. Sequencing was performed on CD4+ T cells from blood. The J gene is TRBJ1-1, the V gene TRBV6-1, with D unclear. The CDR3 is CASTFNTEAFF. In DNA form, the CDR3 reads TGTGCCAGCACTTTCAACACTGAAGCTTTCTTT.